This T cell receptor (beta chain) was observed in a study of blood T cells in healthy people across ages. As for the study in general: Capture by template switching was about one barcoded beta molecule per two T cells.

The CDR3 is 18 amino acids. V shed 4 bases, J shed 4 bases, and the junction held 15 bases outside the gene matches. Per the germline V gene, CDR1 is LGHDT and CDR2 is YNNKEL (reference sequence). Each sample yielded at least 6.5 million isolated PBMCs. Comment on this clonotype: As yet, its antigen is unknown.

Sample-barcoded 5' priming and a J-beta primer mix drove a second PCR of about 6 to 12 cycles. TCRdb reprocessed the 5' RACE reads with MiXCR, giving one entry per CDR3 protein. Of about 2 million distinct CDR3 sequences listed, approximately 50% are singletons. General study findings and limits: Age advanced and TCR beta diversity per million T cells fell, roughly linearly.

The sample was blood. The TCR comes from a woman between 40 and 55 years old in good health. The rearrangement uses TRBV3-1 and TRBJ2-5, with 10 bases lining up with TRBD2. CDR3 DNA sequence: TGTGCCAGCAGCCTGATGAGACTAAGCGGGGGGGCCGGAGAGACCCAGTACTTC. This gives the protein CASSLMRLSGGAGETQYF.